A selection of T cell receptor beta chains follows, all from one sample in a study of CD8+CD57+ T cells in acquired aplastic anemia. TCRdb analysed the reads with MiXCR anew, one entry per CDR3 protein. Found here are 450,000 to 550,000 distinct CDR3 sequences, roughly 34% of them singletons; the top ten hold 0.82%. Sequencing was done on a sample of sorted CD4+, CD8+, or CD8+CD57+ T cells (not recorded which) from PBMCs. These receptors were collected from a human donor with aplastic anemia. CDR3s include the opening cysteine and the closing phenylalanine or tryptophan. The order of the fields is V gene, D gene, clone size, J gene, CDR3 protein, CDR3 DNA. The D gene is left open where the match is weak. Only part of the rows carry a size: once, few, many, or a class if the clone is expanded.

>TRBV28|TRBD2|.|TRBJ2-5
CASNLGTSGNSETQYF
TGTGCCAGCAACCTCGGGACTAGCGGGAACTCCGAGACCCAGTACTTC
>TRBV5-1|.|many|TRBJ2-7
CASSFPGAYEQYF
TGCGCCAGCAGCTTTCCGGGAGCGTACGAGCAGTACTTC
>TRBV20-1|TRBD1|many|TRBJ2-5
CSAVGTDQETQYF
TGCAGTGCCGTTGGGACAGACCAAGAGACCCAGTACTTC
>TRBV9|.|few|TRBJ1-5
CASSVSSGANQPQHF
TGTGCCAGCAGCGTAAGTTCAGGGGCTAATCAGCCCCAGCATTTT
>TRBV20-1|TRBD1|many|TRBJ1-5
CSAQDRGGQPQHF
TGCAGTGCACAGGACAGGGGAGGGCAGCCCCAGCATTTT
>TRBV19|.|many|TRBJ1-5
CASSVDSSYSNQPQHF
TGTGCCAGTAGTGTGGACAGCTCATATAGCAATCAGCCCCAGCATTTT
>TRBV13|.|.|TRBJ1-6
CASSLRGFNGSSSYNSPLHF
TGTGCCAGCAGCTTAAGGGGTTTCAACGGATCCAGCTCCTATAATTCACCCCTCCACTTT
>TRBV2|TRBD1|few|TRBJ1-2
CAGSSTIRQGINYGYTF
TGTGCCGGCAGCTCGACTATTAGACAGGGGATTAACTATGGCTACACCTTC
>TRBV7-9|TRBD1|few|TRBJ1-1
CASSPTGQGHTEAFF
TGTGCCAGCAGCCCTACAGGACAGGGGCACACTGAAGCTTTCTTT
>TRBV7-4|TRBD1|.|TRBJ1-3
CASSTGQGRSGNTIYF
TGTGCCAGCAGCACCGGACAGGGTCGCTCTGGAAACACCATATATTTT
>TRBV6-1|TRBD1|few|TRBJ1-2
CASRGDRNYGYTF
TGTGCCAGCAGAGGGGACAGGAACTATGGCTACACCTTC
>TRBV24-1|.|.|TRBJ1-2
CATSDWTYGYTF
TGTGCCACCAGTGATTGGACATATGGCTACACCTTC
>TRBV3-1|.|.|TRBJ1-1
CASSQATGLAEAFF
TGTGCCAGCAGCCAGGCTACAGGGTTGGCTGAAGCTTTCTTT
>TRBV25-1|.|.|TRBJ1-5
CASSSQGNGNQPQHF
TGTGCCAGCAGTTCTCAGGGAAATGGCAATCAGCCCCAGCATTTT
>TRBV19|TRBD1|.|TRBJ1-1
CATKRTGTNTEAFF
TGTGCCACTAAACGGACAGGAACAAACACTGAAGCTTTCTTT
>TRBV12-3/TRBV12-4|TRBD1|few|TRBJ2-1
CASSSPLGQGGTYNEQFF
TGTGCCAGCAGTTCGCCATTGGGACAGGGAGGCACCTACAATGAGCAGTTCTTC
>TRBV29-1|.|.|TRBJ1-1
CSGGGEGTEAFF
TGCAGCGGGGGGGGGGAGGGCACTGAAGCTTTCTTT
>TRBV9|.|few|TRBJ1-3
CASSVAGNSGNTIYF
TGTGCCAGCAGCGTAGCGGGAAACTCTGGAAACACCATATATTTT
>TRBV12-3/TRBV12-4|.|few|TRBJ2-7
CASSFELTFYEQYF
TGTGCCAGCAGTTTCGAGTTAACTTTCTACGAGCAGTACTTC
>TRBV2|TRBD1|many|TRBJ2-7
CASSSRDRGAYEQYF
TGTGCCAGCAGCTCGCGGGACAGGGGCGCCTACGAGCAGTACTTC
>TRBV19|.|.|TRBJ2-6
CASTGVGRPGANVLTF
TGTGCCAGTACGGGCGTCGGACGACCCGGGGCCAACGTCCTGACTTTC
>TRBV6-1|TRBD1|few|TRBJ2-7
CASREDRGQYEQYF
TGTGCCAGCAGAGAAGACAGGGGGCAATACGAGCAGTACTTC
>TRBV18|.|many|TRBJ2-7
CASSPSPLPDEQYF
TGTGCCAGCTCACCATCCCCCCTCCCGGACGAGCAGTACTTC
>TRBV20-1|.|many|TRBJ1-1
CSARPDGWDTEAFF
TGCAGTGCTAGACCGGACGGTTGGGACACTGAAGCTTTCTTT
>TRBV5-4|.|.|TRBJ2-6
CASSWEDSYTTFSGANVLTF
TGTGCCAGCAGCTGGGAGGACAGCTATACTACGTTCTCTGGGGCCAACGTCCTGACTTTC
>TRBV19|.|many|TRBJ1-3
CASSIRESSGNTIYF
TGTGCCAGTAGTATCCGGGAGAGCTCTGGAAACACCATATATTTT
>TRBV10-3|TRBD2|few|TRBJ2-7
CASSPITSGRTYEQYF
TGTGCCAGCAGCCCTATCACTAGCGGGAGGACCTACGAGCAGTACTTC
>TRBV10-3|.|.|TRBJ2-3
CASTSGVNTDTQYF
TGTGCCAGCACGTCGGGGGTTAACACAGATACGCAGTATTTT
>TRBV20-1|.|few|TRBJ1-1
CSARDLANRGFIGEAFF
TGCAGTGCTAGAGATCTGGCCAATAGGGGATTTATCGGTGAAGCTTTCTTT
>TRBV29-1|.|.|TRBJ1-2
CSVVAAGTTYGYTF
TGCAGCGTTGTAGCGGCGGGAACTACCTATGGCTACACCTTC
>TRBV19|.|many|TRBJ1-1
CASSSGALISTEAFF
TGTGCCAGTAGCTCCGGGGCTTTGATAAGCACTGAAGCTTTCTTT
>TRBV25-1|.|few|TRBJ2-3
CASSGQASADTQYF
TGTGCCAGCAGTGGACAGGCTAGCGCAGATACGCAGTATTTT
>TRBV29-1|.|many|TRBJ1-1
CSVEQGGTEAFF
TGCAGCGTTGAACAGGGTGGCACTGAAGCTTTCTTT
>TRBV5-5|.|many|TRBJ1-2
CASSNEWSGGYTF
TGTGCCAGCAGCAACGAATGGAGCGGCGGCTACACCTTC
>TRBV6-6|TRBD1|many|TRBJ2-7
CASSATGDEQYF
TGTGCCAGCAGTGCAACAGGGGACGAGCAGTACTTC
>TRBV19|.|many|TRBJ2-3
CASSSLDITDTQYF
TGTGCCAGTAGTAGTCTGGATATCACAGATACGCAGTATTTT
>TRBV13|TRBD2|few|TRBJ2-1
CASSLGGLAGAGDERFF
TGTGCCAGCAGCTTAGGAGGACTAGCGGGAGCTGGGGATGAGCGGTTCTTC
>TRBV12-5|.|.|TRBJ2-5
CAVIGGGETQYF
TGTGCCGTGATCGGGGGCGGGGAGACCCAGTACTTC
>TRBV6-1|.|few|TRBJ1-4
CASRNRTAEKLFF
TGTGCCAGCAGAAATCGGACAGCTGAAAAACTGTTTTTT
>TRBV5-1|TRBD1|.|TRBJ2-1
CATSAGWTGHEQFF
TGCGCCACCAGCGCTGGCTGGACAGGGCATGAGCAGTTCTTC
>TRBV2|.|.|TRBJ2-3
CASSATGDTQYF
TGTGCCAGCAGTGCCACAGGGGATACGCAGTATTTT
>TRBV4-3|.|.|TRBJ1-1
CASSQDLGTGAFF
TGCGCCAGCAGCCAAGATTTGGGAACCGGAGCTTTCTTT
>TRBV9|TRBD2|.|TRBJ2-5
CASSVASGRAETQYF
TGTGCCAGCAGCGTAGCCAGCGGGAGAGCTGAGACCCAGTACTTC
>TRBV11-2|TRBD1|few|TRBJ1-3
CASSFFALGGASGNTIYF
TGTGCCAGCAGCTTCTTCGCGCTAGGGGGCGCCTCTGGAAACACCATATATTTT
>TRBV29-1|.|many|TRBJ2-3
CSVEAASDTQYF
TGCAGCGTTGAGGCGGCGTCAGATACGCAGTATTTT
>TRBV4-1|.|few|TRBJ1-3
CASREVGGNTIYF
TGCGCCAGCAGGGAGGTAGGGGGAAACACCATATATTTT
>TRBV7-8|.|.|TRBJ2-5
CASSLDGVGVETQYF
TGTGCCAGCAGCTTAGACGGGGTAGGAGTAGAGACCCAGTACTTC
>TRBV9|TRBD1|.|TRBJ2-7
CASSVGQRDYEQYF
TGTGCCAGCAGCGTGGGACAGAGGGACTACGAGCAGTACTTC
>TRBV11-2|TRBD1|few|TRBJ2-2
CASSLRTGLTFGAGELFF
TGTGCCAGCAGCTTAAGGACAGGGTTGACGTTTGGCGCCGGGGAGCTGTTTTTT
>TRBV24-1|TRBD2|many|TRBJ2-5
CATSLSREGSETQYF
TGTGCCACCAGTCTTAGTAGGGAGGGGTCGGAGACCCAGTACTTC
>TRBV6-5|TRBD2|few|TRBJ2-7
CASSFASGGIYEQYF
TGTGCCAGCAGTTTCGCTAGCGGGGGCATCTACGAGCAGTACTTC
>TRBV2|.|many|TRBJ2-3
CASSSPPFGERGTDTQYF
TGTGCCAGCAGTTCCCCTCCGTTTGGTGAGCGGGGCACAGATACGCAGTATTTT
>TRBV20-1|.|few|TRBJ1-4
CSARQETVGYEKLFF
TGCAGTGCTAGACAGGAGACCGTGGGTTATGAAAAACTGTTTTTT
>TRBV5-4|.|few|TRBJ1-6
CASSLEAANSPLHF
TGTGCCAGCAGCTTGGAAGCAGCTAATTCACCCCTCCACTTT
>TRBV15|.|many|TRBJ1-6
CATSREGQFISPLHF
TGTGCCACCAGCAGAGAAGGACAGTTTATTTCGCCCCTCCACTTT